This note documents a single T cell receptor beta chain sequence. Its antigen is not identified. Other DNA variants within this sample encode the same CDR3. The entry originates in a study of shared clonotypes between healthy human individuals. Study-wide background: Donor composition was two women and a few men, aged 18 to 49.

Study results and limitations: Limitation of the genetic and exposure-history diversity represented came from the few donors. Generation probabilities of non-shared clonotypes were lower (relative to those shared by all four donors).

Naive CD8 isolation took CD45RO-negative cells positively selected for CCR7 and excluded terminally differentiated effector memory CD45RA+ cells. The CDR3 loop spans 13 amino acids. The germline V and J ends were trimmed by 5 bases and 0 bases, with 8 bases remaining between them. Germline V lookup: CDR1 MNHEY, CDR2 SMNVEV (reference sequence). Sorted-subset replicate PCR reactions were performed with approximately 0.2 ug DNA, corresponding to about 32,000 T cell genomes. Assay used: immunoSEQ multiplex PCR; TCRdb lists only in-frame clones, some missing. The table shows hundreds of thousands of clones, with about 90% occurring only once.

The chain uses TRBV27 and TRBJ2-7; D not resolved. What was sequenced was naive CD8+ T cells sorted from blood. The receptor was derived from a man aged 25 to 40 in good health. The DNA for the CDR3 is TGTGCCAGCAGTCCGCCAAGCTCCTACGAGCAGTACTTC. This sequence encodes CASSPPSSYEQYF.